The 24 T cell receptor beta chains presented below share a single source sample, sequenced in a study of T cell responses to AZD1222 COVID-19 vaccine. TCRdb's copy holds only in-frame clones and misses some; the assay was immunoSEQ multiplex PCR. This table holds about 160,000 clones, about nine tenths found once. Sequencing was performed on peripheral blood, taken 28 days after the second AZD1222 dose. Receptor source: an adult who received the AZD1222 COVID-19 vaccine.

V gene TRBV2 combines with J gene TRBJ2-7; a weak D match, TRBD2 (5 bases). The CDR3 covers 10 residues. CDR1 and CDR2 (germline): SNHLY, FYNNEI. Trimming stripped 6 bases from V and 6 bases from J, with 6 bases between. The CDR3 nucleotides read TGTGCCAGCAGCCTAGCCGAGCAGTACTTC. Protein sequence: CASSLAEQYF.

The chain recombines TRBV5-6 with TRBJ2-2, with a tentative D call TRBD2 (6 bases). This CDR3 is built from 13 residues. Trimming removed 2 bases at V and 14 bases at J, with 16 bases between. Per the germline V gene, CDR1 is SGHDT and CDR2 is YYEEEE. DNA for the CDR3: TGTGCCAGCAGCTTACGGTACGGGGGAGGACTGTTTTTT. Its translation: CASSLRYGGGLFF.

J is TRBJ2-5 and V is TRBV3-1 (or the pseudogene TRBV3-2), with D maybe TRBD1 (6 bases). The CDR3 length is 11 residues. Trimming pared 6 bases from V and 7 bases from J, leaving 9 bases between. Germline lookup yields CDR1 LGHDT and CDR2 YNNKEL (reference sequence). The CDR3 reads CASRTQGTQYF. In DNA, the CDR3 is TGTGCCAGCAGGACACAGGGGACCCAGTACTTC.

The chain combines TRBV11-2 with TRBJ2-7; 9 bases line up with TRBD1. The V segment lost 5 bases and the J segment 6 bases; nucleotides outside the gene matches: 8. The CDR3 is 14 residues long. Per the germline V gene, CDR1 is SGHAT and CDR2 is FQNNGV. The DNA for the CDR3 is TGTGCCAGCAGCGACAACAGGGGGCACGGCGAGCAGTACTTC. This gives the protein CASSDNRGHGEQYF.

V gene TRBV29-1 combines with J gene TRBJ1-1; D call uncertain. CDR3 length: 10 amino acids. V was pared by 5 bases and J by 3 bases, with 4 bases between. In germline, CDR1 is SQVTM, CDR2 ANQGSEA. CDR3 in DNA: TGCAGCGTTTCAGACACTGAAGCTTTCTTT. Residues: CSVSDTEAFF. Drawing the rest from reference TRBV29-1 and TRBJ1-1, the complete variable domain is SAVISQKPSRDICQRGTSLTIQCQVDSQVTMMFWYRQQPGQSLTLIATANQGSEATYESGFVIDKFPISRPNLTFSTLTVSNMSPEDSSIYLCSVSDTEAFFGQGTRLTVV.

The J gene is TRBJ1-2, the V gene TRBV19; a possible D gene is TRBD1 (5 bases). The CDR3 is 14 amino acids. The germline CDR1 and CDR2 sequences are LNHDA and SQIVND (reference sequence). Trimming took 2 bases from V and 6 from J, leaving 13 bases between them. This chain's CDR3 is CASSILSREDGYTF. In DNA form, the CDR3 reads TGTGCCAGTAGTATACTTAGCAGGGAAGATGGCTACACCTTC.

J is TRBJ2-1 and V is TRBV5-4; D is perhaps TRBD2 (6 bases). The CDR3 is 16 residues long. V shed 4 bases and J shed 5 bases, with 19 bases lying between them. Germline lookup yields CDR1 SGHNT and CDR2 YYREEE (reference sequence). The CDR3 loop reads CASSPGGLLGDNEQFF. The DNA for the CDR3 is TGTGCCAGCAGCCCCGGAGGGCTCCTGGGCGACAATGAGCAGTTCTTC.

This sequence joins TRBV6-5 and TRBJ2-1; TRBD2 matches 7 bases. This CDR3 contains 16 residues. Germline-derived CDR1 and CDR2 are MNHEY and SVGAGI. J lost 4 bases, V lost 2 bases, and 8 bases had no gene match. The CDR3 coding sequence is TGTGCCAGCAGTTACGACCAGCGGGGTGGGTACAATGAGCAGTTCTTC. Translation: CASSYDQRGGYNEQFF.

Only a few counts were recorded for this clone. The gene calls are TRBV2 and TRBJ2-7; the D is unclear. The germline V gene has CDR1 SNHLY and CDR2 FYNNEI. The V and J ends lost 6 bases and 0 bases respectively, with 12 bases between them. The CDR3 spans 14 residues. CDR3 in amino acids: CASRKAESSYEQYF. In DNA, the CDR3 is TGTGCCAGCAGAAAGGCGGAGAGCTCCTACGAGCAGTACTTC.

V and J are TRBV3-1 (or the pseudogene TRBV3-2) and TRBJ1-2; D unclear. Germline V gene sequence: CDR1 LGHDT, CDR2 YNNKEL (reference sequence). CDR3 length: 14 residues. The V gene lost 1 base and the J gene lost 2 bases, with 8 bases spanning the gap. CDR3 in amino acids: CASSQVAGNYGYTF. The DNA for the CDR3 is TGTGCCAGCAGCCAAGTAGCCGGGAACTATGGCTACACCTTC.

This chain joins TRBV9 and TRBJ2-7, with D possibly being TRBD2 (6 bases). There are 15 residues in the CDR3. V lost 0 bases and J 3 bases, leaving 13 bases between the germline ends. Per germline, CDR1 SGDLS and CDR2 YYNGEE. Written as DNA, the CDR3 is TGTGCCAGCAGCGTAGACTGGAGGGCAGGCTACGAGCAGTACTTC. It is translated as CASSVDWRAGYEQYF.

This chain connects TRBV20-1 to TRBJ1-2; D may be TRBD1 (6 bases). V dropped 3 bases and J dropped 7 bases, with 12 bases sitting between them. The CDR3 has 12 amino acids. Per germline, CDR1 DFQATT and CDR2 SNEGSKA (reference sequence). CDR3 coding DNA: TGCAGTGCTAGTAGGACAGATATTGGCTACACCTTC. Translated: CSASRTDIGYTF.

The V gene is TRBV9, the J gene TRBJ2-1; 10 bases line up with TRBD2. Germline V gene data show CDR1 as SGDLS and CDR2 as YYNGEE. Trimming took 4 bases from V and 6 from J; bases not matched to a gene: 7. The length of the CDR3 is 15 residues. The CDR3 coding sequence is TGTGCCAGCAGCCCAGCGGGAGGGCCTCCCAATGAGCAGTTCTTC. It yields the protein CASSPAGGPPNEQFF.

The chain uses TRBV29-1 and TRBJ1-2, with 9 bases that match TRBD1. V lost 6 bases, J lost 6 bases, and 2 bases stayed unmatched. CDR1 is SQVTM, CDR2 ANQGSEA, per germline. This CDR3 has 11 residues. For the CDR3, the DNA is TGCAGCGTCGGACAGGGGAATGGCTACACCTTC. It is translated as CSVGQGNGYTF.

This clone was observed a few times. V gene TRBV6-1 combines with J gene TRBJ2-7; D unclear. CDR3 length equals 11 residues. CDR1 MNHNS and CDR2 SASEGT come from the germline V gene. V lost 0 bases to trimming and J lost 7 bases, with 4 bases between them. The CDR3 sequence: CASSEAWEQYF. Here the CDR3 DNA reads TGTGCCAGCAGTGAAGCGTGGGAGCAGTACTTC.

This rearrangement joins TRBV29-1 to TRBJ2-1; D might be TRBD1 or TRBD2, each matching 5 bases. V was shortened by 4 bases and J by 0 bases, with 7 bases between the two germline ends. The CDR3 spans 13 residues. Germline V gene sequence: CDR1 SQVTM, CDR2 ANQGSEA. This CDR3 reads CSVGGSSYNEQFF. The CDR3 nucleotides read TGCAGCGTTGGGGGGAGCTCCTACAATGAGCAGTTCTTC.

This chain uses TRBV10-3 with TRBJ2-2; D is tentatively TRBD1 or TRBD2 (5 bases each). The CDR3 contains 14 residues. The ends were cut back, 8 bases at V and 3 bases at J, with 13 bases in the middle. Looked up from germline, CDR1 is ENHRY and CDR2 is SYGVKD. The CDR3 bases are TGTGCCATCCGACCTGAGGGGTACACCGGGGAGCTGTTTTTT. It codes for CAIRPEGYTGELFF.

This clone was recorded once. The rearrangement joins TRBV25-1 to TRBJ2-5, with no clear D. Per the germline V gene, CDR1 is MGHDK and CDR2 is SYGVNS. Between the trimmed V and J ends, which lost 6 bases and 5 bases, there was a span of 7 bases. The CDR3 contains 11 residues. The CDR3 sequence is CASRRTETQYF. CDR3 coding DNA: TGTGCCAGCAGAAGAACGGAGACCCAGTACTTC.

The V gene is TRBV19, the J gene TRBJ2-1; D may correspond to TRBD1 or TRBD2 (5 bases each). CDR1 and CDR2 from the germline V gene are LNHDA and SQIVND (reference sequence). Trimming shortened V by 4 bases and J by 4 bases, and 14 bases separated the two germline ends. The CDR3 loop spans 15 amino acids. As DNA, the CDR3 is TGTGCCAGTAGTACCCCGGGGCCCCTTTACAATGAGCAGTTCTTC. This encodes CASSTPGPLYNEQFF.

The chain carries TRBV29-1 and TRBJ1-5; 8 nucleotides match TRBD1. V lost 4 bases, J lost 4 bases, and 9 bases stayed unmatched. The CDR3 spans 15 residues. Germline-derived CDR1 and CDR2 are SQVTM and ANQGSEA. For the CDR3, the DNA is TGCAGCGTTGTATCGACAGGGGTGGGGAATCAGCCCCAGCATTTT. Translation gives CSVVSTGVGNQPQHF.

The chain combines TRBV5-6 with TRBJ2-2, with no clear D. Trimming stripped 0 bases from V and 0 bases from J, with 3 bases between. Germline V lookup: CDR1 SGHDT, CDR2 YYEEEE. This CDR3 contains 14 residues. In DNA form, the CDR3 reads TGTGCCAGCAGCTTGGCCACGAACACCGGGGAGCTGTTTTTT. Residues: CASSLATNTGELFF.

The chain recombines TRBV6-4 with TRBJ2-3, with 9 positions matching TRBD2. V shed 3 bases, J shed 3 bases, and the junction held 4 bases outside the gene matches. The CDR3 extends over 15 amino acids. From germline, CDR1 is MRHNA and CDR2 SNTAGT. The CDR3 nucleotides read TGTGCCAGCAGTGAAGTTGCGGGAGGGACAGATACGCAGTATTTT. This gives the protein CASSEVAGGTDTQYF.

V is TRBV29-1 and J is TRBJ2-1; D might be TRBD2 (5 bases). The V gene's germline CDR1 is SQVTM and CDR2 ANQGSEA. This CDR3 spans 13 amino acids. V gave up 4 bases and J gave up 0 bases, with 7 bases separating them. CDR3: CSVVRDSYNEQFF. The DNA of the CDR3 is TGCAGCGTTGTCCGGGACTCCTACAATGAGCAGTTCTTC.

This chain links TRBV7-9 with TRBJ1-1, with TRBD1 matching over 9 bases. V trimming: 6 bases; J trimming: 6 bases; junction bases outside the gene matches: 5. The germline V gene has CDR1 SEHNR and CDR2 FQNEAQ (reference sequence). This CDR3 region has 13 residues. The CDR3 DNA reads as TGTGCCAGCAGTTTACGACAGGGGGCTGAAGCTTTCTTT. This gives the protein CASSLRQGAEAFF.